Listed here is a single T cell receptor beta chain. The source of the sample is a study of T cell changes during pregnancy in multiple sclerosis. Produced via immunoSEQ multiplex PCR; TCRdb's table is partial and in-frame only. The repertoire has 45,000 to 60,000 clones, around nine tenths of them found once; the top ten carry approximately 0.61%. The CDR3 is made up of 15 amino acids. Germline loops: CDR1 LNHDA, CDR2 SQIVND (reference sequence). Trimming cost V 5 bases and J 3 bases; bases outside gene matches: 5. The rearrangement links TRBV19 to TRBJ2-3; TRBD2 matches at 10 bases. This sequence originates from a female donor in good health, enrolled as a control in a pregnancy study. Sequenced here: CD4+ T cells from peripheral blood mononuclear cells, sampled after pregnancy. CDR3 amino acids: CASSQLAGITDTQYF. The CDR3 nucleotides read TGTGCCAGTAGTCAACTAGCGGGAATAACAGATACGCAGTATTTT.